This T cell receptor (beta chain) was recorded in a study of liver allograft versus peripheral blood T cells. On the study more broadly: Comparisons were made between T cell receptor repertoires found in transplanted livers and those circulating in recipients' peripheral blood. Study outcomes and limitations: Differences were reported between the T cell receptor repertoires inside liver allografts and those that were detected in peripheral blood.

The CDR3 extends over 16 amino acids. Germline values: CDR1 LNHNV, CDR2 YYDKDF (reference sequence). Trimming at V came to 0 bases and at J to 7 bases, leaving 4 bases not matched to a gene. TCRdb independently ran MiXCR on the reads; one entry per CDR3 protein. This sample has some 10,000 distinct CDR3 sequences, with about a fifth found just once. This clonotype was observed at least ten times. Antigen: not known. This chain joins TRBV15 and TRBJ2-1, with 12 nucleotides matching TRBD2. The TCR was taken from a human patient who had a liver transplant. Some T cells could come from the graft donor. The chain's CDR3 is CATSRDLAGGPNEQFF. The CDR3 nucleotides read TGTGCCACCAGCAGAGATCTAGCGGGAGGGCCGAATGAGCAGTTCTTC.